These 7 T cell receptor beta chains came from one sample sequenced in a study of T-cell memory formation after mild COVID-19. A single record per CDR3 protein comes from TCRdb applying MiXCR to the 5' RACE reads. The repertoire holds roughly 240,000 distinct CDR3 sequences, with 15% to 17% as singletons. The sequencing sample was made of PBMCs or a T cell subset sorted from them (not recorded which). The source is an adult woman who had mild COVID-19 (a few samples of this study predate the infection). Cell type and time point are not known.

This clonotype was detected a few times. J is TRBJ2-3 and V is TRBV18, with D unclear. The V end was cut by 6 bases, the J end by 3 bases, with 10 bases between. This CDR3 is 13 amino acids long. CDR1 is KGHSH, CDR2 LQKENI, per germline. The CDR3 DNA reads TGTGCCAGCTCCCGGACCGGGACAGATACGCAGTATTTT. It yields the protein CASSRTGTDTQYF.

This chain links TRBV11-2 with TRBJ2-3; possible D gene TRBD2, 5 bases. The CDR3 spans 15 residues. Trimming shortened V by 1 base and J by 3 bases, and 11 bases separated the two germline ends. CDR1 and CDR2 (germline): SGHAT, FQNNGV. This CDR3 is CASSLARRGTDTQYF. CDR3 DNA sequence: TGTGCCAGCAGCTTAGCCCGTCGGGGAACAGATACGCAGTATTTT.

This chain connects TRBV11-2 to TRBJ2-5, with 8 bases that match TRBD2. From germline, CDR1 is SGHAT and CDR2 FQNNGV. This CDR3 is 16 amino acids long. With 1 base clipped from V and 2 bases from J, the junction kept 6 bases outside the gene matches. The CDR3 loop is CASSLVGGGPQETQYF. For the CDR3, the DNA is TGTGCCAGCAGCTTAGTGGGCGGGGGGCCTCAAGAGACCCAGTACTTC.

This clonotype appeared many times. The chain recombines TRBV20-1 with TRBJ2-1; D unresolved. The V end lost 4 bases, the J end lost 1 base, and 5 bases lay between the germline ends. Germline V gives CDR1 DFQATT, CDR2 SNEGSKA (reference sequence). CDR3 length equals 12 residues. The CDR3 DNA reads TGCAGTGCTACATTGTCCTACAATGAGCAGTTCTTC. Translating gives CSATLSYNEQFF.

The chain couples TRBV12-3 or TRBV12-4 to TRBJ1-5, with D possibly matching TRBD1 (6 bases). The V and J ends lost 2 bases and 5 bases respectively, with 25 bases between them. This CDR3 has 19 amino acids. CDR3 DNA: TGTGCCAGCAGTTTACGAGGCAGGGGATTAACGCTGCGGGATCAGCCCCAGCATTTT. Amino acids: CASSLRGRGLTLRDQPQHF.

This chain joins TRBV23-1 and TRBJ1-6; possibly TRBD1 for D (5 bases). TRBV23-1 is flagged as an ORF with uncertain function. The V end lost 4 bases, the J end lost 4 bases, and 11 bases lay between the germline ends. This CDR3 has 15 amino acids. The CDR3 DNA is TGCGCCAGCAGTCCCAGCGGGGGGTATAATTCACCCCTCCACTTT. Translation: CASSPSGGYNSPLHF.

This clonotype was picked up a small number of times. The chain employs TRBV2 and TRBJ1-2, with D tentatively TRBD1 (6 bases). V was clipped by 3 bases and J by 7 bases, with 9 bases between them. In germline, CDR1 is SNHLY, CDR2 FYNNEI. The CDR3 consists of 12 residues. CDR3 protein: CASSENRAGYTF. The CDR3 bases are TGTGCCAGCAGTGAGAACAGGGCTGGCTACACCTTC.